Sequencing of this T cell receptor (beta chain) was carried out in a study of CD8 T cells in Susac syndrome. The authors reverse transcribed about 0.45 to 1 ug RNA with random hexamers. TCRdb re-analysed the immunoSEQ multiplex PCR reads in MiXCR, keeping a single row per CDR3 protein. This table holds about 200,000 distinct CDR3 sequences, over 75% found once. Germline-derived CDR1 and CDR2 are SGHAT and FQNNGV. The CDR3 contains 13 residues. V was trimmed by 0 bases and J by 15 bases, leaving 15 bases between them. J is TRBJ2-1 and V is TRBV11-2, with D tentatively TRBD1 (5 bases). Input material: CD4+ T cells from PBMCs. This clonotype was obtained from a human donor with Susac syndrome. CDR3 residues: CASSLDVQVVGFF. The CDR3 DNA reads TGTGCCAGCAGCTTAGACGTACAGGTCGTCGGGTTCTTC.